The present entry profiles one T cell receptor beta chain with its context. Antigen unknown. CD4+ cells underwent separation, giving CD45RA+ naive and CD45RA-negative memory subsets. For sorted subsets, 200 ng DNA per replicate equaled approximately 30,000 T cell genomes. Profiling relied on immunoSEQ multiplex PCR, and the TCRdb table lists in-frame clones only, not all of them. This sample has 190,000 or so clones; around 63% occur once, and the top ten carry more than 9%. The sample belongs to a study of shared clonotypes between healthy human individuals. This CDR3 region has 18 residues. Per germline, CDR1 SGDLS and CDR2 YYNGEE. With 0 bases removed from V and 4 bases from J, the gap between germline ends came to 20 bases. Regarding the study as a whole: A handful of donors shared around 5.2% of their naive CD4 clonotypes. Relative to their counterparts shared across all four donors, non-shared clonotypes exhibited diminished generation probabilities.

This clonotype was obtained from a man younger than 40 in good health. Sample: memory CD4+ T cells sorted from blood. Documented subset: CD45RA-negative fraction. V usage is TRBV9 and J usage is TRBJ2-1; D gene unclear. The CDR3 region is CASSVGLPGPRLYNEQFF. The CDR3 bases are TGTGCCAGCAGCGTAGGGCTACCCGGCCCCAGACTTTACAATGAGCAGTTCTTC.